The 5 T cell receptor beta chains listed next were all sequenced from one sample in a study of blood T cell repertoires in COVID-19. Assay used: immunoSEQ multiplex PCR; TCRdb lists only in-frame clones, some missing. The sample holds 200,000 to 250,000 clones, 70% to 90% seen once. Sequenced material: peripheral blood. The receptors derive from a man aged 45-60 years who had recovered from COVID-19.

A remark on this clone: The junction departs from the called germline gene at one end, perhaps through a read error. This chain connects TRBV28 to TRBJ2-7, with 12 bases that match TRBD2. The CDR3 is 12 amino acids. CDR1 MDHEN and CDR2 SYDVKM come from the germline V gene. The CDR3 sequence: CASSLAGGPPSF. The CDR3 DNA reads as TGTGCCAGCAGTCTAGCGGGAGGGCCCCCCTCCTTC.

V is TRBV5-4 and J is TRBJ2-7; D perhaps matches TRBD2 (6 bases). From germline, CDR1 is SGHNT and CDR2 YYREEE (reference sequence). CDR3 size: 12 residues. Trimming took off 3 bases at V and 4 bases at J, with 8 bases between the two ends. The CDR3 loop reads CASSWGLYEQYF. CDR3 sequence (DNA): TGTGCCAGCAGCTGGGGACTGTACGAGCAGTACTTC.

V usage is TRBV28 and J usage is TRBJ1-1; D gene unclear. Between the trimmed V and J ends, which lost 5 bases and 4 bases, there was a span of 11 bases. CDR3 length: 13 amino acids. From germline, CDR1 is MDHEN and CDR2 SYDVKM. The DNA for the CDR3 is TGTGCCAGCAGTCTAAAAGGCGGCACTGAAGCTTTCTTT. Translation gives CASSLKGGTEAFF.

The V call is TRBV7-9, the J call TRBJ1-2, with a possible D match to TRBD1 (6 bases). The CDR3 has 15 amino acids. Trimming took 5 bases from V and 1 from J, leaving 14 bases between them. Germline CDR1 and CDR2: SEHNR and FQNEAQ (reference sequence). The CDR3 region has the DNA TGTGCCAGCAGCCCCTCGGGGGGCCATAACTATGGCTACACCTTC. Protein sequence: CASSPSGGHNYGYTF. Full variable domain (outside the CDR3, taken from reference TRBV7-9 and TRBJ1-2): DTGVSQNPRHKITKRGQNVTFRCDPISEHNRLYWYRQTLGQGPEFLTYFQNEAQLEKSRLLSDRFSAERPKGSFSTLEIQRTEQGDSAMYLCASSPSGGHNYGYTFGSGTRLTVV.

This clone showed up just once. This specimen includes other DNA sequences encoding the same CDR3. V usage is TRBV27 and J usage is TRBJ1-1, with D maybe TRBD1 (6 bases). Trimming took off 2 bases at V and 0 bases at J, with 7 bases between the two ends. This CDR3 comprises 14 residues. Germline V CDR1 and CDR2: MNHEY, SMNVEV (reference sequence). The chain's CDR3 is CASSLRGLNTEAFF. CDR3 nucleotides: TGTGCCAGCAGTTTAAGGGGGTTGAACACTGAAGCTTTCTTT.